This T cell receptor (beta chain) is from a study of blood T cell repertoires in COVID-19. The wider study: There were acute and convalescent COVID-19 samples, and they came from the United States, Italy and Spain. PBMCs, B-cell-depleted T cells, or T cells provided the cDNA or gDNA that made up the material.

CDR1 is LNHDA and CDR2 is SQIVND in the germline V gene (reference sequence). The CDR3 spans 17 residues. The ends were cut back, 1 base at V and 1 base at J, with 17 bases in the middle. Original handling: Reference gene primer amplification gave estimated nucleated cell counts. Data came from immunoSEQ multiplex PCR; TCRdb stores just in-frame clones and leaves some out. V and J calls and clone size come straight from that table; D and trimming were deduced from the DNA. The sample shows fewer than 350,000 clones, 81% of them seen only once. The sequencing sample was made of peripheral blood. The TCR was taken from a woman aged 55-69 years with active or convalescent COVID-19. The chain links TRBV19 to TRBJ2-7; TRBD1 is a possible D gene (6 bases). CDR3 sequence reads: CASSIGFWGQKSYEQYF. CDR3 nucleotide sequence: TGTGCCAGTAGTATAGGTTTCTGGGGGCAGAAGTCCTACGAGCAGTACTTC.